The 8 T cell receptor beta chains below come from one sample, sequenced in a study of blood T cell repertoires in COVID-19. The protocol was immunoSEQ multiplex PCR, while the TCRdb copy is restricted to in-frame clones and leaves out a portion. The sample lists 400,000 to 550,000 clones, 70% to 90% occurring once. Sample: PBMCs or T cells enriched from blood (not recorded which). Receptor source: a woman younger than 30 with acute COVID-19.

This clone was counted only a few times. The chain links TRBV25-1 to TRBJ1-4; 8 bases fit TRBD1. Germline CDR1 is MGHDK and CDR2 is SYGVNS. J lost 7 bases, V lost 6 bases, and 7 bases had no gene match. The CDR3 extends over 14 amino acids. This CDR3 is CASSLQGGSEKLFF. The CDR3 DNA follows: TGTGCCAGCAGCTTACAGGGGGGCAGTGAAAAACTGTTTTTT.

The genes are TRBV7-8 and TRBJ1-1; a possible D gene is TRBD1 (5 bases). Trimming took 1 base from V and 1 from J, leaving 13 bases between them. This CDR3 is built from 16 residues. Germline V gene lookup returns CDR1 SGHVS and CDR2 FQNEAQ. The CDR3 DNA is TGTGCCAGCAGCTTAGGTTATGACAGATGGAACACTGAAGCTTTCTTT. Protein: CASSLGYDRWNTEAFF.

This sequence joins TRBV19 and TRBJ1-5, with a tentative D call TRBD1 (5 bases). CDR1 and CDR2 from the germline V gene are LNHDA and SQIVND (reference sequence). With 4 bases removed from V and 6 bases from J, the gap between germline ends came to 16 bases. The CDR3 length is 15 residues. CDR3 amino acids: CASSKESGLSQPQHF. The CDR3 bases are TGTGCCAGTAGTAAGGAGTCAGGGTTGAGTCAGCCCCAGCATTTT.

The chain combines TRBV13 with TRBJ1-4; TRBD1 agrees at 7 bases. The CDR3 is 16 amino acids. Germline assignment: CDR1 PRHDT and CDR2 FYEKMQ (reference sequence). Germline trimming cut 3 bases from V and 0 bases from J; bases unmatched to any gene: 4. The CDR3 nucleotides read TGTGCCAGCAGCTTCACAGGGGCTACAACTAATGAAAAACTGTTTTTT. It yields the protein CASSFTGATTNEKLFF.

This chain uses TRBV6-2 or TRBV6-3 with TRBJ2-7; 7 positions match TRBD1. The CDR3 has 12 residues. With 6 bases clipped from V and 2 bases from J, the junction kept 1 base outside the gene matches. Germline CDR1 reads MNHEY; CDR2 reads SVGEGT. The CDR3: CASSGQAYEQYF. The CDR3 DNA reads as TGTGCCAGCAGCGGACAGGCCTACGAGCAGTACTTC.

Points on this clone: This sequence may be a read error, since a much larger clone differs from it by one base. This chain connects TRBV28 to TRBJ1-5; 9 bases are a match to TRBD1. Trimming took 6 bases from V and 4 from J; bases not matched to a gene: 1. CDR1 MDHEN and CDR2 SYDVKM come from the germline V gene. The CDR3 spans 13 residues. The CDR3 bases are TGTGCCAGCAGCGGGACAGGGAATCAGCCCCAGCATTTT. Translated, it gives CASSGTGNQPQHF.

A single count supports this clone. This chain joins TRBV27 and TRBJ2-3; 10 bases match TRBD2. V was clipped by 2 bases and J by 4 bases; unmatched bases: 6. From germline, CDR1 is MNHEY and CDR2 SMNVEV (reference sequence). There are 16 residues in the CDR3. CDR3 region: CASSLPSGSYPDTQYF. The DNA of the CDR3 is TGTGCCAGCAGTTTACCTAGCGGGAGTTACCCAGATACGCAGTATTTT.

This chain uses TRBV19 with TRBJ1-5, with D possibly TRBD1 on 6 matching bases. Germline CDR1 LNHDA, CDR2 SQIVND (reference sequence). The length of the CDR3 is 13 residues. Trimming removed 6 bases from V and 4 bases from J, with 10 bases in between. CDR3 amino acids: CASSLGQNQPQHF. The CDR3 DNA reads TGTGCCAGTAGCCTCGGACAGAATCAGCCCCAGCATTTT. Using reference TRBV19 and TRBJ1-5 for the parts outside the CDR3, the full variable domain is DGGITQSPKYLFRKEGQNVTLSCEQNLNHDAMYWYRQDPGQGLRLIYYSQIVNDFQKGDIAEGYSVSREKKESFPLTVTSAQKNPTAFYLCASSLGQNQPQHFGDGTRLSIL.